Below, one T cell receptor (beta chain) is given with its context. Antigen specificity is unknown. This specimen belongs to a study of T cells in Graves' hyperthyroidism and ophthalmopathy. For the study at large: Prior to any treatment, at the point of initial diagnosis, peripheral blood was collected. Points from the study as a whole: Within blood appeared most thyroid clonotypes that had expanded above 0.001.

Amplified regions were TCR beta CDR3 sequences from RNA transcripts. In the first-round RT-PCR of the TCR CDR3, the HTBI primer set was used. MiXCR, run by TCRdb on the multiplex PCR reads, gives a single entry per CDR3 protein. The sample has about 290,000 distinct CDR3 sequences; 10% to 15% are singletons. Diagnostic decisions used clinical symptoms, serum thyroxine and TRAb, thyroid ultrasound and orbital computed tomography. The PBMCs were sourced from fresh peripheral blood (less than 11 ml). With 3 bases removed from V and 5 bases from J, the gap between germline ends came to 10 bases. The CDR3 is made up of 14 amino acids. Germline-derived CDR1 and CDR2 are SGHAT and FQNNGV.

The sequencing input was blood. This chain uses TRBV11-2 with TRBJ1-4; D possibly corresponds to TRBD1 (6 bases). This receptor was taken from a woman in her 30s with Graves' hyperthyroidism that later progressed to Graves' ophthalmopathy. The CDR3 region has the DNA TGTGCCAGCAGCTTGCCAGGGGTCAATGAAAAACTGTTTTTT. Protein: CASSLPGVNEKLFF.